This T cell receptor beta chain was captured by sequencing in a study of beta chain features in type 1 diabetes. Findings and limits, study-wide: For patients and controls alike, PCR might favor shorter templates to the same degree. Among type 1 diabetes patients, VDJ junctions had fewer insertions and more deletions. In all four CD4+ subsets, TCRB CDR3 length was significantly, moderately reduced in type 1 diabetes.

V lost 5 bases and J lost 7, with 20 bases in between. Per germline, CDR1 MNHEY and CDR2 SVGAGI. The CDR3 length is 15 residues. As every portion of the isolated RNA was reverse transcribed, the sequencing read expressed TCRB transcripts. The table came from immunoSEQ multiplex PCR; TCRdb's copy has only in-frame clones and leaves some out. The table shows about 180,000 clones, with approximately 7.8% occurring only once. This clone has only a few counts. The antigen is not known. Sequenced: central memory CD4+ T cells from blood. The receptor was isolated from a woman in her forties with type 1 diabetes. This chain joins TRBV6-5 and TRBJ1-2; possible D gene TRBD1, 5 bases. CDR3 coding DNA: TGTGCCAGCAGTCCGACTCCAGGGTACCAGCTTGGCTACACCTTC. Translation gives CASSPTPGYQLGYTF.